This TCR beta chain is from a study of cytomegalovirus exposure and HLA in healthy donors. Deletions cut 4 bases from V and 5 bases from J, with 15 bases between. CDR1 is SGDLS and CDR2 is YYNGEE in the germline V gene. This CDR3 is built from 15 residues. This clone has more than one count but fewer than ten. These donors, healthy bone marrow donors, were studied. The PCR ran on 60 Vbeta and 13 Jbeta primers. Sequencing used immunoSEQ multiplex PCR; TCRdb keeps in-frame clones, though not all of them. The sample records about 150,000 clones, 65% to 85% being singletons. The chain combines TRBV9 with TRBJ2-2; TRBD2 is a possible D gene (6 bases). The clonotype originates from a boy aged 2 to 9 in good health and CMV-seronegative. Material: PBMCs. CDR3 residues: CASSQAAAGTGELFF. The CDR3 DNA follows: TGTGCCAGCAGCCAGGCGGCGGCGGGGACCGGGGAGCTGTTTTTT. Looking up the rest from reference TRBV9 and TRBJ2-2 gives the full variable domain: DSGVTQTPKHLITATGQRVTLRCSPRSGDLSVYWYQQSLDQGLQFLIQYYNGEERAKGNILERFSAQQFPDLHSELNLSSLELGDSALYFCASSQAAAGTGELFFGEGSRLTVL.